This TCR beta chain came from a study of blood T cell repertoires in COVID-19. This CDR3 is 16 amino acids long. CDR1 is MGHDK and CDR2 is SYGVNS in the germline V gene. V was clipped by 0 bases and J by 7 bases, with 16 bases between them. Here immunoSEQ multiplex PCR was the method, and the copy in TCRdb shows in-frame clones only, minus some. The profile shows some 150,000 clones, approximately 91% of them singletons. The chain combines TRBV25-1 with TRBJ2-1; a possible D gene is TRBD1 (5 bases). The receptor's source is a woman in her 70s with acute or convalescent COVID-19. The sample comprised peripheral blood. The CDR3: CASSEYSAGRRNEQFF. The CDR3 nucleotides read TGTGCCAGCAGTGAATATTCGGCAGGGCGCCGTAATGAGCAGTTCTTC.